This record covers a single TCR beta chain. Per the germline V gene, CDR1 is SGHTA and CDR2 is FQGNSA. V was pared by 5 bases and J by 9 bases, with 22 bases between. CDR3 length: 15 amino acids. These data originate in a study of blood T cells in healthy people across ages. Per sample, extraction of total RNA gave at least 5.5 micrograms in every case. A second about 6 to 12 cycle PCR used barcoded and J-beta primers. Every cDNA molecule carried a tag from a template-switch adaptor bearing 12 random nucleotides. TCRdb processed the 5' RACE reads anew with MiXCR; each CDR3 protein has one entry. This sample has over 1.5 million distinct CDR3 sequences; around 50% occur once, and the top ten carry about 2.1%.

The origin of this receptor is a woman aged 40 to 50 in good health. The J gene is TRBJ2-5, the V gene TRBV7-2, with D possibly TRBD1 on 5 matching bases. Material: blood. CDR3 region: CASSPDSPRVSAQYF. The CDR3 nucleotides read TGTGCCAGCAGCCCAGACAGCCCCAGGGTCTCGGCCCAGTACTTC.